The T cell receptor (beta chain) described here comes from a study of shared clonotypes between healthy human individuals. Study-wide points: Few donors limited the genetic and exposure-history diversity represented. An anticipated effect of sequencing depth on clonotype sharing among donors was recognized.

The CDR3 contains 15 residues. CDR1 and CDR2 (germline): MGHDK, SYGVNS. The V gene lost 5 bases and the J gene lost 6 bases, with 17 bases spanning the gap. Into CD45RA+ naive and CD45RA-negative memory subsets, the CD4+ cells were split. Using immunoSEQ multiplex PCR, the repertoire was profiled, and TCRdb retains in-frame clones only, with some absent. The table shows 1.6 million or so clones, with 97% to 99% occurring only once. As to this clone: What it binds is unknown.

What was sequenced was naive CD4+ T cells sorted from blood. Subset described: CD45RA+ positively selected. The gene calls are TRBV25-1 and TRBJ2-1, with D possibly matching TRBD2 (6 bases). The sequence came from a man aged 30 to 39 in good health. The CDR3 protein is CASSPNAGLGNEQFF. DNA for the CDR3: TGTGCCAGCAGTCCAAACGCGGGATTGGGCAATGAGCAGTTCTTC.